This T cell receptor (beta chain) stems from a study of tumor-infiltrating lymphocytes in glioblastoma multiforme. TCR beta libraries were built from RNA through three nested multiplex PCR rounds using modified ARM-PCR. TCRdb ran MiXCR on the multiplex PCR reads and lists one entry per CDR3 protein. The sample lists 9,000 to 13,000 distinct CDR3 sequences, approximately 71% occurring once. A note on this clonotype: At one boundary the junction diverges from the germline segment, which might be a read error.

The clonotype originates from a male donor with glioblastoma. Specimen: brain tumor tissue.

In DNA form, the CDR3 reads TGTGCTATCAGTGTAAGGGAGGCCACTGAAGCTTTCTTT. Translated: CAISVREATEAFF. The gene calls are TRBV10-3 and TRBJ1-1; D not resolved. The germline gives CDR1 ENHRY, CDR2 SYGVKD. This CDR3 spans 13 amino acids.